Listed here are 31 T cell receptor beta chains from one sample, sequenced in a study of identical twins. TCRdb reprocessed the 5' RACE reads with MiXCR, giving one entry per CDR3 protein. The sample records about 280,000 distinct CDR3 sequences, more than 6.5% being singletons. These same records also appear under a second study, on yellow fever vaccine responses in identical twins.

Sequenced input: memory (CD45RO+) T cells sorted from blood. The receptors derive from a woman between 18 and 29 years old in good health.

This clonotype was seen only a few times. The V gene is TRBV6-5, the J gene TRBJ1-1; D is uncertain. CDR1 MNHEY and CDR2 SVGAGI come from the germline V gene. This CDR3 has 13 amino acids. Trimming left V 3 bases short and J 6 bases short, with 11 bases between. The CDR3 coding sequence is TGTGCCAGCAGTTATATGGGGTTCGCTGAAGCTTTCTTT. Protein: CASSYMGFAEAFF.

In this sample, this clonotype turned up many times. The rearrangement links TRBV2 to TRBJ1-3; the D gene is possibly TRBD1 (6 bases). The CDR3 sequence is 14 residues long. CDR1 and CDR2 from the germline V gene are SNHLY and FYNNEI. Trimming took 3 bases from V and 4 from J, leaving 10 bases between them. The CDR3 DNA reads as TGTGCCAGCAGTGAGGCCGGGGGCGGAAACACCATATATTTT. Translated: CASSEAGGGNTIYF. The entire variable domain, with the rest obtained from reference TRBV2 and TRBJ1-3, is as follows: EPEVTQTPSHQVTQMGQEVILRCVPISNHLYFYWYRQILGQKVEFLVSFYNNEISEKSEIFDDQFSVERPDGSNFTLKIRSTKLEDSAMYFCASSEAGGGNTIYFGEGSWLTVV.

The genes are TRBV20-1 and TRBJ1-5; no firm D call. The V gene lost 5 bases and the J gene lost 1 base, with 9 bases spanning the gap. The V gene's germline CDR1 is DFQATT and CDR2 SNEGSKA (reference sequence). CDR3 size: 13 residues. The CDR3 DNA reads as TGCAGTGCTTCCATGGAGAGCAATCAGCCCCAGCATTTT. It encodes CSASMESNQPQHF.

This clonotype was seen many times. The chain has TRBV28 and TRBJ2-1; no firm D call. V was pared by 3 bases and J by 8 bases, with 20 bases between. In germline, CDR1 is MDHEN, CDR2 SYDVKM. This CDR3 region has 16 residues. The DNA of the CDR3 is TGTGCCAGCAGTTTGGTTGGCGGCTTGTTAGCCTATGAGCAGTTCTTC. It codes for CASSLVGGLLAYEQFF.

This clonotype came up many times. The rearrangement joins TRBV9 to TRBJ1-4; 10 bases are shared with TRBD1. The CDR3 length is 15 residues. Germline V gene lookup returns CDR1 SGDLS and CDR2 YYNGEE. Losses at the gene ends were 3 bases for V and 5 bases for J; bases not matched to a gene: 4. CDR3: CASSARTGGNEKLFF. CDR3 coding DNA: TGTGCCAGCAGCGCCCGGACAGGGGGAAATGAAAAACTGTTTTTT.

In this sample, this clonotype turned up a few times. The chain is built from TRBV27 and TRBJ1-1, with TRBD1 matching over 7 bases. Unmatched junction bases numbered 15, after V lost 1 base and J lost 1 base. This CDR3 comprises 19 residues. The germline CDR1 and CDR2 sequences are MNHEY and SMNVEV (reference sequence). Here the CDR3 DNA reads TGTGCCAGCAGTTTATTTCGCCCGGCCACGGGACAGAAGAACACTGAAGCTTTCTTT. Protein: CASSLFRPATGQKNTEAFF.

The chain's CDR3 is CASSSEPLEQTYEQYF. CDR3 DNA sequence: TGCGCCAGCAGCTCCGAACCCCTGGAGCAGACCTACGAGCAGTACTTC. This chain joins TRBV5-1 and TRBJ2-7; no definite D call. The length of the CDR3 is 16 residues. V gave up 3 bases and J gave up 2 bases, with 18 bases separating them. Per germline, CDR1 SGHRS and CDR2 YFSETQ. Drawing the rest from reference TRBV5-1 and TRBJ2-7, the complete variable domain is KAGVTQTPRYLIKTRGQQVTLSCSPISGHRSVSWYQQTPGQGLQFLFEYFSETQRNKGNFPGRFSGRQFSNSRSEMNVSTLELGDSALYLCASSSEPLEQTYEQYFGPGTRLTVT.

V usage is TRBV20-1 and J usage is TRBJ1-2, with D maybe TRBD1 (6 bases). Germline-derived CDR1 and CDR2 are DFQATT and SNEGSKA (reference sequence). The CDR3 extends over 15 amino acids. The germline V and J ends were trimmed by 3 bases and 4 bases, with 18 bases remaining between them. The CDR3 spells CSARPRGGAFYGYTF. CDR3 bases: TGCAGTGCTAGGCCCCGGGGGGGGGCTTTCTATGGCTACACCTTC.

The J gene is TRBJ2-1, the V gene TRBV19; 13 bases are a match to TRBD2. The CDR3 covers 16 residues. The germline gives CDR1 LNHDA, CDR2 SQIVND (reference sequence). Losses at the gene ends were 5 bases for V and 5 bases for J; bases not matched to a gene: 6. CDR3: CASSAGTSGVNNEQFF. The CDR3 nucleotides are TGTGCCAGTAGTGCAGGGACTAGCGGGGTAAACAATGAGCAGTTCTTC.

The chain uses TRBV12-3 or TRBV12-4 and TRBJ1-5; no definite D call. The germline V and J ends were trimmed by 9 bases and 2 bases, with 14 bases remaining between them. The CDR3 sequence is 14 residues long. The DNA for the CDR3 is TGTGCCAGGCCGGTGGGCGAGGGCAATCAGCCCCAGCATTTT. Translating gives CARPVGEGNQPQHF.

This clonotype occurred a few times. The rearrangement uses TRBV12-3 or TRBV12-4 and TRBJ2-5; 9 nucleotides line up with TRBD1. The CDR3 has 16 residues. With V trimmed by 4 bases and J by 7 bases, 13 bases remained unmatched. The CDR3 region is CASSSIRDREYVTQYF. CDR3 DNA sequence: TGTGCCAGCAGTTCAATCCGGGACAGGGAATATGTGACCCAGTACTTC.

The V and J genes are TRBV5-6 and TRBJ2-3; 9 nucleotides align to TRBD1. Losses at the gene ends were 5 bases for V and 4 bases for J; bases not matched to a gene: 8. The CDR3 extends over 15 amino acids. Germline loops: CDR1 SGHDT, CDR2 YYEEEE. CDR3 DNA: TGTGCCAGCAGTAACAGGGGGCGCGTCTCAGATACGCAGTATTTT. It yields the protein CASSNRGRVSDTQYF.

The table lists this clonotype with a few counts. The rearrangement joins TRBV28 to TRBJ2-7, with TRBD2 matching over 10 bases. Germline trimming cut 5 bases from V and 2 bases from J; bases unmatched to any gene: 6. In germline, CDR1 is MDHEN, CDR2 SYDVKM. The CDR3 sequence is 15 residues long. The CDR3 bases are TGTGCCAGCAGTACCGCCAGCGGGAGGGCCTACGAGCAGTACTTC. It yields the protein CASSTASGRAYEQYF.

The chain has TRBV28 and TRBJ1-5; 8 nucleotides align to TRBD1. V shed 5 bases, J shed 4 bases, and the junction held 7 bases outside the gene matches. Germline lookup yields CDR1 MDHEN and CDR2 SYDVKM. CDR3 length: 15 amino acids. The CDR3 sequence: CASSPRGQGNQPQHF. CDR3 nucleotide sequence: TGTGCCAGCAGTCCCCGCGGACAGGGTAATCAGCCCCAGCATTTT.

V usage is TRBV15 and J usage is TRBJ1-2; 7 nucleotides line up with TRBD1. Germline CDR1 LNHNV, CDR2 YYDKDF (reference sequence). The CDR3 is 13 amino acids. Trimming at V came to 7 bases and at J to 7 bases, leaving 9 bases not matched to a gene. In DNA, the CDR3 is TGTGCCACCACACAGGGGACCCTGGGTGGCTACACCTTC. This encodes CATTQGTLGGYTF.

This chain joins TRBV10-2 and TRBJ1-2, with no clear D. The CDR3 contains 11 residues. CDR1 is WSHSY and CDR2 is SAAADI in the germline V gene. Between the trimmed V and J ends, which lost 6 bases and 7 bases, there was a span of 9 bases. The CDR3 loop is CASSATSGYTF. In nucleotides, the CDR3 is TGCGCCAGCAGCGCTACCTCTGGCTACACCTTC.

This clonotype has only one observation. A clone one base away is much larger, so this may be a read error. The chain carries TRBV29-1 and TRBJ2-7; D is uncertain. The CDR3 is 12 amino acids. V shed 4 bases and J shed 5 bases, with 12 bases lying between them. Germline V gives CDR1 SQVTM, CDR2 ANQGSEA. The CDR3 DNA is TGCAGCGTTGCGGTACGATCCCACGAGCAGTACTTC. Protein product: CSVAVRSHEQYF.

This clonotype was seen repeatedly, ten times or more. The J gene is TRBJ2-1, the V gene TRBV4-2; the match to TRBD2 covers 9 bases. J gave up 14 bases and V 4 bases, and 15 bases lay outside the gene matches. CDR1 and CDR2 (germline): LGHNA, YNFKEQ. The CDR3 covers 15 residues. CDR3 amino acids: CASSRAIGAGGREFF. In DNA, the CDR3 is TGTGCCAGCAGCCGAGCAATAGGAGCGGGGGGACGGGAGTTCTTC.

This clonotype was seen a handful of times. J is TRBJ2-3 and V is TRBV14, with 9 bases aligning to TRBD2. V lost 5 bases to trimming and J lost 2 bases; unmatched junction nucleotides: 8. The CDR3 is made up of 16 amino acids. The germline V gene encodes CDR1 SGHDN and CDR2 FVKESK. The CDR3 loop reads CASSKRLAVSTDTQYF. DNA for the CDR3: TGTGCCAGCAGCAAACGACTAGCGGTGTCCACAGATACGCAGTATTTT.

V usage is TRBV20-1 and J usage is TRBJ1-3, with D maybe TRBD1 (6 bases). Per germline, CDR1 DFQATT and CDR2 SNEGSKA (reference sequence). There are 13 residues in the CDR3. With 6 bases removed from V and 3 bases from J, the gap between germline ends came to 12 bases. CDR3 in DNA: TGCAGTGCGAGACAGGATTTTGGAAACACCATATATTTT. It yields the protein CSARQDFGNTIYF.

With regard to this clonotype: As the CDR3 is not closed by the conserved phenylalanine or tryptophan, this likely results from a read error. This chain joins TRBV6-1 and TRBJ2-5; weak D call: TRBD1 (5 bases). This CDR3 comprises 15 residues. Germline loops: CDR1 MNHNS, CDR2 SASEGT. With 5 bases removed from V and 5 bases from J, the gap between germline ends came to 18 bases. The CDR3 region has the DNA TGTGCCAGCAGTCCCCGCCTAGGGGTAAGGGAGACCCAGTACTTA. This translates into CASSPRLGVRETQYL.

This clonotype has at least ten counts. CDR3 region: CASSLVLAGETQYF. The CDR3 DNA is TGCGCCAGCAGCTTGGTGCTAGCGGGGGAGACCCAGTACTTC. This rearrangement joins TRBV5-1 to TRBJ2-5; TRBD2 matches at 9 bases. J lost 5 bases, V lost 0 bases, and 2 bases had no gene match. The germline CDR1 and CDR2 sequences are SGHRS and YFSETQ. This CDR3 region has 14 residues.

The CDR3 DNA is TGTGCCAGCAGTTTGTCACAGAACAATCAGCCCCAGCATTTT. Amino acid sequence: CASSLSQNNQPQHF. V usage is TRBV28 and J usage is TRBJ1-5; D unclear. Germline V gene lookup returns CDR1 MDHEN and CDR2 SYDVKM. The CDR3 is made up of 14 amino acids. V was trimmed by 3 bases and J by 3 bases, leaving 9 bases between them.

The chain joins TRBV11-3 to TRBJ2-7; 12 nucleotides line up with TRBD2. V dropped 1 base and J dropped 0; count of bases not matched to a gene: 1. The CDR3 covers 16 residues. Germline CDR1 SGHNT, CDR2 YENEEA. For the CDR3, the DNA is TGTGCCAGCAGCTTAGGACTAGCGGGAGTCTCCTACGAGCAGTACTTC. Translating it yields CASSLGLAGVSYEQYF.

The chain joins TRBV4-1 to TRBJ1-6, with D maybe TRBD1 (6 bases). Trimming took off 4 bases at V and 6 bases at J, with 16 bases between the two ends. The V gene's germline CDR1 is MGHRA and CDR2 YSYEKL. The CDR3 consists of 16 residues. DNA of the CDR3: TGCGCCAGCAGCCGGGGAGGAGGACAGTCTAATTCACCCCTCCACTTT. Translation: CASSRGGGQSNSPLHF.

The CDR3 DNA sequence: TGTGCCAGCAGCCCGGGGGTTAGCGGCTCACCCCTCCACTTT. Protein sequence: CASSPGVSGSPLHF. The rearrangement uses TRBV7-9 and TRBJ1-6; the D gene is possibly TRBD1 (5 bases). Germline CDR1 reads SEHNR; CDR2 reads FQNEAQ (reference sequence). CDR3 size: 14 residues. V lost 5 bases to trimming and J lost 10 bases, with 15 bases between them.

This clonotype has a handful of counts. The chain carries TRBV6-1 and TRBJ2-3; D is undetermined. V dropped 5 bases and J dropped 2 bases, with 17 bases sitting between them. CDR3 length: 16 residues. Germline CDR1 and CDR2: MNHNS and SASEGT. Here the CDR3 DNA reads TGTGCCAGCAGTAGCCTTTTAGGCGGTCCCACAGATACGCAGTATTTT. It specifies CASSSLLGGPTDTQYF.

This clonotype was found many times. The chain recombines TRBV12-3 or TRBV12-4 with TRBJ1-5; 10 bases are a match to TRBD1. The CDR3 is made up of 13 amino acids. The V and J ends lost 8 bases and 5 bases, in that order; junction bases with no gene match: 3. CDR3 DNA: TGTGCCAGCGGGGGACAGGGGTATCAGCCCCAGCATTTT. The encoded protein is CASGGQGYQPQHF.

The chain has TRBV28 and TRBJ1-1; the D gene is possibly TRBD1 (5 bases). V lost 2 bases and J lost 11, with 12 bases in between. Per the germline V gene, CDR1 is MDHEN and CDR2 is SYDVKM. CDR3 size: 12 residues. This CDR3 is CASSLGGKAAFF. The CDR3 bases are TGTGCCAGCAGTTTAGGGGGGAAGGCGGCTTTCTTT.

This clonotype was recorded at least ten times. The J gene is TRBJ2-7, the V gene TRBV20-1; 10 nucleotides match TRBD1. Germline CDR1 reads DFQATT; CDR2 reads SNEGSKA (reference sequence). The V segment lost 6 bases and the J segment 6 bases; nucleotides outside the gene matches: 8. This CDR3 comprises 13 residues. The CDR3 nucleotides read TGCAGTGCCAGCCGGGACAGGGGTGTCGAGCAGTACTTC. Its translation is CSASRDRGVEQYF.

Only a few counts were recorded for this clonotype. The CDR3 here is CASSYSAYNEQFF. CDR3 coding DNA: TGTGCCAGTAGTTATAGCGCCTACAATGAGCAGTTCTTC. The chain employs TRBV19 and TRBJ2-1; a possible D gene is TRBD2 (5 bases). The V end lost 5 bases, the J end lost 2 bases, and 7 bases lay between the germline ends. The CDR3 has 13 amino acids. Germline loops: CDR1 LNHDA, CDR2 SQIVND (reference sequence).